The 6 T cell receptor beta chains listed next were all sequenced from one sample in a study of T cells in Graves' hyperthyroidism and ophthalmopathy. The CDR3 regions of TCR beta were amplified from RNA transcripts. HTBI primers drove first-round RT-PCR of the TCR CDR3. Each CDR3 protein gets one entry after TCRdb re-called the multiplex PCR reads with MiXCR. This table has roughly 500,000 distinct CDR3 sequences, roughly a quarter appearing once. Source material: blood. These receptors were taken from a woman in her thirties with Graves' ophthalmopathy.

The table lists this clonotype with many counts. The V and J genes are TRBV18 and TRBJ1-1, with D uncertain. The CDR3 consists of 13 residues. From germline, CDR1 is KGHSH and CDR2 LQKENI. The V and J ends lost 7 bases and 0 bases respectively, with 9 bases between them. In DNA, the CDR3 is TGTGCCAGCTGCCCGGATATGAACACTGAAGCTTTCTTT. Translating gives CASCPDMNTEAFF.

This clonotype turned up a few times. The rearrangement joins TRBV9 to TRBJ1-2, with D perhaps TRBD1 (6 bases). CDR1 is SGDLS and CDR2 is YYNGEE in the germline V gene. Between the trimmed V and J ends, which lost 0 bases and 6 bases, there was a span of 12 bases. This CDR3 region has 14 residues. The DNA for the CDR3 is TGTGCCAGCAGCGTAGATCCAGGGGTAAATGGCTACACCTTC. The encoded protein is CASSVDPGVNGYTF. The full variable domain, rest sourced from reference TRBV9 and TRBJ1-2, is DSGVTQTPKHLITATGQRVTLRCSPRSGDLSVYWYQQSLDQGLQFLIQYYNGEERAKGNILERFSAQQFPDLHSELNLSSLELGDSALYFCASSVDPGVNGYTFGSGTRLTVV.

This clonotype was detected ten times or more. This chain links TRBV12-3 or TRBV12-4 with TRBJ2-5, with unresolved D. V lost 5 bases and J lost 3, with 19 bases in between. The CDR3 covers 16 residues. The CDR3 loop is CASSHPTEPKKETQYF. CDR3 DNA: TGTGCCAGCAGTCACCCGACGGAGCCAAAAAAAGAGACCCAGTACTTC.

This clonotype was detected ten times or more. The V and J genes are TRBV28 and TRBJ2-2; TRBD2 is a possible D gene (5 bases). Germline CDR1 and CDR2: MDHEN and SYDVKM. Trimming pared 2 bases from V and 1 base from J, leaving 5 bases between. The CDR3 sequence is 14 residues long. The CDR3 loop reads CASSLAGNTGELFF. Here the CDR3 DNA reads TGTGCCAGCAGTTTAGCGGGGAACACCGGGGAGCTGTTTTTT.

This clonotype was seen ten or more times. This rearrangement joins TRBV20-1 to TRBJ1-5; TRBD1 agrees at 7 bases. J was trimmed by 5 bases and V by 3 bases; bases with no gene match: 7. Germline V lookup: CDR1 DFQATT, CDR2 SNEGSKA (reference sequence). The CDR3 runs to 14 residues. For the CDR3, the DNA is TGCAGTGCTAGGGTGACAGGGTCAGATCAGCCCCAGCATTTT. Translated, it gives CSARVTGSDQPQHF.

This chain joins TRBV10-3 and TRBJ2-5; 15 positions match TRBD2. Looked up from germline, CDR1 is ENHRY and CDR2 is SYGVKD. V shed 4 bases, J shed 6 bases, and the junction held 6 bases outside the gene matches. The CDR3 is 16 amino acids. This CDR3 reads CAISAGLAGGTQTQYF. The CDR3 DNA reads as TGTGCCATCAGTGCAGGACTAGCGGGGGGGACCCAGACCCAGTACTTC.